The 7 T cell receptor beta chains presented below share a single source sample, sequenced in a study of T-cell reconstitution after alpha-beta-depleted transplantation in children. Using unique molecular identifiers, the investigators prepared the TCRbeta library. MiXCR was run by TCRdb on the PCR reads, yielding one entry per CDR3 protein. Of hundreds of thousands of distinct CDR3 sequences in the sample, approximately 13% were seen once. The sample consisted of PBMCs, mostly from graft donor cells, taken 360 days after TCRalphabeta/CD19-depleted stem cell transplant. These receptors came from a male patient aged 5 to 17 who had a stem cell transplant for acute myeloid leukemia, so the T cells may come from the graft donor.

This clonotype was picked up many times. The J gene is TRBJ2-1, the V gene TRBV29-1, with D possibly matching TRBD2 (6 bases). V lost 1 base, J lost 7 bases, and 17 bases lay in between. The CDR3 runs to 15 residues. The germline gives CDR1 SQVTM, CDR2 ANQGSEA. CDR3 protein: CSVEVRRLVRNEQFF. The CDR3 nucleotides are TGCAGCGTTGAAGTACGTAGACTAGTAAGGAATGAGCAGTTCTTC.

This clonotype was counted at least ten times. The chain uses TRBV20-1 and TRBJ2-1; D not resolved. The length of the CDR3 is 16 residues. The V end lost 0 bases, the J end lost 8 bases, and 20 bases lay between the germline ends. Germline-derived CDR1 and CDR2 are DFQATT and SNEGSKA (reference sequence). The CDR3 sequence: CSARDFAADTLDEQFF. CDR3 nucleotides: TGCAGTGCTAGAGATTTTGCGGCAGATACCCTCGATGAGCAGTTCTTC.

The chain is built from TRBV7-9 and TRBJ2-1, with TRBD1 matching 9 bases. CDR1 is SEHNR, CDR2 FQNEAQ, per germline (reference sequence). This CDR3 is 16 amino acids long. The junction had 10 bases not matched to a gene; V was cut back by 2 bases and J by 8 bases. This CDR3 is CASSLRRTGVWDEQFF. Written as DNA, the CDR3 is TGTGCCAGCAGCTTAAGACGGACAGGGGTCTGGGATGAGCAGTTCTTC.

This clonotype was counted a few times. The chain uses TRBV29-1 and TRBJ1-1, with D hard to call. V dropped 3 bases and J dropped 8 bases, with 10 bases sitting between them. In germline, CDR1 is SQVTM, CDR2 ANQGSEA. The length of the CDR3 is 11 residues. The CDR3 reads CSVEYSPEAFF. CDR3 DNA sequence: TGCAGCGTTGAGTACAGTCCCGAAGCTTTCTTT.

A few counts support this clonotype. This rearrangement joins TRBV20-1 to TRBJ1-2; TRBD1 matches 7 bases. Per the germline V gene, CDR1 is DFQATT and CDR2 is SNEGSKA (reference sequence). This CDR3 spans 16 amino acids. V shed 5 bases, J shed 4 bases, and the junction held 16 bases outside the gene matches. CDR3 bases: TGCAGTGCTTCCCCTTGGGCGTTAGGGGGCTTCTATGGCTACACCTTC. Its translation: CSASPWALGGFYGYTF.

This chain links TRBV3-1 with TRBJ2-1; TRBD2 agrees at 7 bases. The ends lost 6 bases at V and 9 bases at J; junction bases unmatched: 8. Germline values: CDR1 LGHDT, CDR2 YNNKEL (reference sequence). CDR3 length: 13 amino acids. The DNA of the CDR3 is TGTGCCAGCAGTCTTGGACTAGGAGGTGAGCAGTTCTTC. Its translation is CASSLGLGGEQFF.

The chain joins TRBV11-2 to TRBJ2-7; D is possibly TRBD2 (6 bases). V lost 1 base, J lost 2 bases, and 9 bases lay in between. The CDR3 runs to 14 residues. Germline loops: CDR1 SGHAT, CDR2 FQNNGV. DNA for the CDR3: TGTGCCAGCAGCTTAGCGGGGGTCCCCTACGAGCAGTACGTC. It is translated as CASSLAGVPYEQYV.